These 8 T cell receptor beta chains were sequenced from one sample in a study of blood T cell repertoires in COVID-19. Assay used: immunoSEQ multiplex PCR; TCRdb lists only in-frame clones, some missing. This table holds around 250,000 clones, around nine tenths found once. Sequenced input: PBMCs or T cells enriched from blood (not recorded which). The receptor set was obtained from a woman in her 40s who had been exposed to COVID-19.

For the CDR3, the DNA is TGTGCCAGCAGCTCCGCGGGGAGCGGGTTCTCGGGCACCGGGGAGCTGTTTTTT. Translated, it gives CASSSAGSGFSGTGELFF. The chain has TRBV7-2 and TRBJ2-2, with D tentatively TRBD2 (6 bases). This CDR3 region has 18 residues. V was trimmed by 4 bases and J by 4 bases, leaving 22 bases between them. Germline CDR1 and CDR2: SGHTA and FQGNSA.

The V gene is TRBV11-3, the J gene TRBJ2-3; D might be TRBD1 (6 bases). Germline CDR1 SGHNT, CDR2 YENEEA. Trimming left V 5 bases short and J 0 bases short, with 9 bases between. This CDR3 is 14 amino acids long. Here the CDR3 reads CASSGRGSTDTQYF. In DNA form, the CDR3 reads TGTGCCAGCAGCGGAAGGGGGAGCACAGATACGCAGTATTTT.

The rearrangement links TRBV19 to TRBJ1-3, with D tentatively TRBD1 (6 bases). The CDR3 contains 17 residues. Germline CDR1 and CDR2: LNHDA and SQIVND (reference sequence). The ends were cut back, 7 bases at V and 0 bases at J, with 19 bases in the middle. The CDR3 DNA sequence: TGTGCCAGTACCATCCCCGACAGGCCCATCTCTGGAAACACCATATATTTT. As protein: CASTIPDRPISGNTIYF.

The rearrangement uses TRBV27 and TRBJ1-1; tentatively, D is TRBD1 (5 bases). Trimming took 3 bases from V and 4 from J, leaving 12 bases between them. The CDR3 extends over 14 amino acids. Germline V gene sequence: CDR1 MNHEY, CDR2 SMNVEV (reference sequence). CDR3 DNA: TGTGCCAGCAGTTTTAACGGGGGAGGCACTGAAGCTTTCTTT. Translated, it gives CASSFNGGGTEAFF.

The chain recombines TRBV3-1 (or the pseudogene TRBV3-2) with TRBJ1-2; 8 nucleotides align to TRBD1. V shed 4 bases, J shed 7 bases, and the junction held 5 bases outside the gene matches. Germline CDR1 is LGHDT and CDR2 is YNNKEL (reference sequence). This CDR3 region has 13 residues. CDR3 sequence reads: CASSRQGTVGYTF. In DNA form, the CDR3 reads TGTGCCAGCAGCCGACAGGGGACGGTTGGCTACACCTTC.

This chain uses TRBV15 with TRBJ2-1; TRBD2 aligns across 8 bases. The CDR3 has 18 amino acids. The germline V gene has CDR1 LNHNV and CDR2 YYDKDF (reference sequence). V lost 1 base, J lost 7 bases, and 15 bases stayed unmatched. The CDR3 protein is CATSRAAREVQYRNEQFF. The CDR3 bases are TGTGCCACCAGCAGAGCAGCGCGGGAGGTTCAATATCGAAATGAGCAGTTCTTC. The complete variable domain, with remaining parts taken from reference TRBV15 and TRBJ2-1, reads DAMVIQNPRYQVTQFGKPVTLSCSQTLNHNVMYWYQQKSSQAPKLLFHYYDKDFNNEADTPDNFQSRRPNTSFCFLDIRSPGLGDTAMYLCATSRAAREVQYRNEQFFGPGTRLTVL.

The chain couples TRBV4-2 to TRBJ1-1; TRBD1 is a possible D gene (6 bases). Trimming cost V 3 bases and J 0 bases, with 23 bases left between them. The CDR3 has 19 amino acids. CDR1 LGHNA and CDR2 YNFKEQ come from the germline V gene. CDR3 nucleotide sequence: TGTGCCAGCAGCCAGGATCCCTTACAGGGTTTTGGGATGAACACTGAAGCTTTCTTT. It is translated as CASSQDPLQGFGMNTEAFF.

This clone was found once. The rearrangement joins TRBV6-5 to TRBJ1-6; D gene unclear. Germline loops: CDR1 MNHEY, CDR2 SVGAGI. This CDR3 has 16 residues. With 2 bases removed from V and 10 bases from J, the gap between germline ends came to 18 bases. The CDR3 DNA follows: TGTGCCAGCAGTTACGGCCCGCGTTATGCCGGGTCACCCCTCCACTTT. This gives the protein CASSYGPRYAGSPLHF.